These 10 T cell receptor beta chains were all obtained from the same sample, sequenced in a study of blood T cells in healthy people across ages. The authors ran a second PCR of 7 to 11 cycles using a sample-barcoded 5' primer and a J-beta primer mix. TCRdb called the 5' RACE reads again in MiXCR, with one record for every CDR3 protein. The data contain some 900,000 distinct CDR3 sequences, 25% to 35% of them singletons. Sequencing was performed on blood. The origin of the receptors is an elderly woman in good health.

This clonotype was observed at least ten times. Here the CDR3 DNA reads TGCGCCAGCAGCTTGGTCGGGGCGAGCTCCTACAATGAGCAGTTCTTC. This sequence encodes CASSLVGASSYNEQFF. The chain uses TRBV5-1 and TRBJ2-1; D may correspond to TRBD1 or TRBD2 (5 bases each). The CDR3 spans 16 residues. The V end lost 0 bases, the J end lost 0 bases, and 10 bases lay between the germline ends. In germline, CDR1 is SGHRS, CDR2 YFSETQ.

The V and J genes are TRBV7-9 and TRBJ1-2, with 9 bases fitting TRBD1. The CDR3 consists of 15 residues. V gave up 5 bases and J gave up 2 bases; unmatched junction bases: 6. Germline V CDR1 and CDR2: SEHNR, FQNEAQ (reference sequence). The CDR3 protein is CASSVQGALNYGYTF. CDR3 DNA: TGTGCCAGCAGCGTACAGGGGGCGCTAAACTATGGCTACACCTTC. The full variable domain, its missing parts supplied by reference TRBV7-9 and TRBJ1-2, is DTGVSQNPRHKITKRGQNVTFRCDPISEHNRLYWYRQTLGQGPEFLTYFQNEAQLEKSRLLSDRFSAERPKGSFSTLEIQRTEQGDSAMYLCASSVQGALNYGYTFGSGTRLTVV.

This clonotype was picked up a small number of times. Being one base from a much bigger clone, this may be a read error. The chain has TRBV24-1 and TRBJ1-2; 12 positions match TRBD1. The CDR3 covers 14 residues. J gave up 8 bases and V 4 bases, and 4 bases lay outside the gene matches. Germline V gives CDR1 KGHDR, CDR2 SFDVKD. CDR3 residues: CATSDRDRGRGYTF. The CDR3 DNA is TGTGCCACCAGTGACCGGGACAGGGGGCGAGGCTACACCTTC.

Details on this clonotype: At one end the junction does not follow the germline gene, possibly because of a read error. The rearrangement links TRBV7-2 to TRBJ2-3; TRBD2 aligns across 10 bases. The CDR3 runs to 13 residues. Germline CDR1 is SGHTA and CDR2 is FQGNSA. CDR3 sequence reads: CASLAGVGDMQYF. The CDR3 DNA sequence: TGTGCCAGCCTAGCGGGAGTTGGTGATATGCAGTATTTT.

This clonotype was seen ten or more times. The chain carries TRBV18 and TRBJ2-5; 9 positions match TRBD2. Germline-derived CDR1 and CDR2 are KGHSH and LQKENI. Losses at the gene ends were 3 bases for V and 0 bases for J; bases not matched to a gene: 5. The length of the CDR3 is 16 residues. In nucleotides, the CDR3 is TGTGCCAGCTCACCCTCTCTAGCGGGGAACCAAGAGACCCAGTACTTC. Amino acids: CASSPSLAGNQETQYF.

V and J are TRBV7-2 and TRBJ1-2; 11 nucleotides line up with TRBD1. This CDR3 has 15 residues. Germline CDR1 reads SGHTA; CDR2 reads FQGNSA. V shed 1 base, J shed 8 bases, and the junction held 6 bases outside the gene matches. The DNA for the CDR3 is TGTGCCAGCAGCTTAGAAGGACAGGGGGCGAGAGGCTACACCTTC. Amino acids: CASSLEGQGARGYTF.

This clonotype was recorded at least ten times. This sequence joins TRBV20-1 and TRBJ1-4; a weak D match, TRBD1 (5 bases). The germline V and J ends were trimmed by 6 bases and 5 bases, with 7 bases remaining between them. The CDR3 has 11 residues. Germline V gives CDR1 DFQATT, CDR2 SNEGSKA (reference sequence). DNA of the CDR3: TGCAGTGCCGACAGAAATGAAAAACTGTTTTTT. Translation: CSADRNEKLFF.

On this clonotype itself: A much larger clone differs from this one at a single base, so this may be a read error. The chain uses TRBV20-1 and TRBJ1-2; D uncertain. The germline V gene encodes CDR1 DFQATT and CDR2 SNEGSKA (reference sequence). This CDR3 region has 14 residues. The CDR3 protein is CSASSPEGGYGCTF. The CDR3 coding sequence is TGCAGTGCTAGTAGCCCCGAAGGCGGCTATGGCTGCACCTTC.

CDR3 sequence reads: CASSSRGASSSEQYF. Here the CDR3 DNA reads TGTGCCAGCAGTTCTCGCGGGGCAAGCTCCAGTGAGCAGTACTTC. The rearrangement joins TRBV6-2 or TRBV6-3 to TRBJ2-5, with D maybe TRBD2 (6 bases). Per the germline V gene, CDR1 is MNHEY and CDR2 is SVGEGT. Trimming shortened V by 4 bases and J by 11 bases, and 23 bases separated the two germline ends. The length of the CDR3 is 15 residues.

This clonotype was observed many times. The chain uses TRBV4-3 and TRBJ1-5; D is unclear. V was shortened by 1 base and J by 0 bases, with 4 bases between the two germline ends. The CDR3 totals 14 residues. Germline V gene sequence: CDR1 LGHNA, CDR2 YSLEER. Here the CDR3 DNA reads TGCGCCAGCAGCCAAGTTTATAGCAATCAGCCCCAGCATTTT. Protein product: CASSQVYSNQPQHF.